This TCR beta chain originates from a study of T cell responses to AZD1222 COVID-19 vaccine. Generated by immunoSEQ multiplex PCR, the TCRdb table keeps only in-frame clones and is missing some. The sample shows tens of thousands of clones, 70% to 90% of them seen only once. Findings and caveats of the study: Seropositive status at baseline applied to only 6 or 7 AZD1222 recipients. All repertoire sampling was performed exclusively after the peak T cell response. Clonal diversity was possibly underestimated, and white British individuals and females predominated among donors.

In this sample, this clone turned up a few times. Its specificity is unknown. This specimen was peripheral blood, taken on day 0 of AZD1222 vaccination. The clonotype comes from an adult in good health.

CDR3: CASSRNPGTLSYNEQFF. CDR3 nucleotide sequence: TGTGCCAGCAGCCGCAACCCAGGGACACTCTCCTACAATGAGCAGTTCTTC. The rearrangement links TRBV11-2 to TRBJ2-1; D may be TRBD1 (6 bases). CDR1 is SGHAT and CDR2 is FQNNGV in the germline V gene. Trimming removed 5 bases from V and 0 bases from J, with 17 bases in between. This CDR3 has 17 residues.